This entry is about one TCR beta chain. The germline V and J ends were trimmed by 0 bases and 6 bases, with 14 bases remaining between them. The CDR3 extends over 14 amino acids. Germline V lookup: CDR1 SQVTM, CDR2 ANQGSEA. This specimen belongs to a study of blood T cell repertoires in COVID-19. The authors' processing: The assay estimated nucleated cells by amplifying reference gene primers. Here immunoSEQ multiplex PCR was the method, and the copy in TCRdb shows in-frame clones only, minus some. Clone size and V and J calls were adopted from that table, with D and trimming inferred from the DNA. The sample has about 120,000 clones, almost 90% seen once; the top ten hold nearly 0.9%.

The TCR comes from a woman aged 50 to 65 with active or convalescent COVID-19. Source material: peripheral blood. J is TRBJ1-2 and V is TRBV29-1; D possibly corresponds to TRBD1 (5 bases). The chain's CDR3 is CSVEDPGQGNGYTF. The CDR3, as DNA: TGCAGCGTTGAAGATCCGGGTCAGGGTAATGGCTACACCTTC.